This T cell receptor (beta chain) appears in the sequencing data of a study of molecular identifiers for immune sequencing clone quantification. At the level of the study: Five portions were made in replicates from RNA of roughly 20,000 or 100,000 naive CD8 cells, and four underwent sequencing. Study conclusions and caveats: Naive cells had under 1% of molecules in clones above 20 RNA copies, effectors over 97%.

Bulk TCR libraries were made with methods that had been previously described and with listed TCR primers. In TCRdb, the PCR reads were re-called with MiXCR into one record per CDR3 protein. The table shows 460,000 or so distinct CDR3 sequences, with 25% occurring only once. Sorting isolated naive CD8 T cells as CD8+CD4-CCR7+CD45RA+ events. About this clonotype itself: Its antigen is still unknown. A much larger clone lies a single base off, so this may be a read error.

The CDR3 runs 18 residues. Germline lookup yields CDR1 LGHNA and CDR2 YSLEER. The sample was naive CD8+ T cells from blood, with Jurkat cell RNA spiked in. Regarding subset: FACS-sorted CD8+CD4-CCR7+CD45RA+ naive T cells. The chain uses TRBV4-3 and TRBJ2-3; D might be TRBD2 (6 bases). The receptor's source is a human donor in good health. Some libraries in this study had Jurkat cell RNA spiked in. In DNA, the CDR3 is TGCGCCAGCAGCCAAAACGTCGCCGGAGGGAATTTGGCAGAAACGCAGTATTTT. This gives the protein CASSQNVAGGNLAETQYF.